This T cell receptor beta chain was recorded in a study of response to subunit inactivated influenza vaccine. Findings and limits, study-wide: New T cells are recruited in small numbers by each seasonal influenza vaccination, according to the authors' suggestion.

TCRdb used MiXCR to reprocess the RT-PCR reads, holding one entry per CDR3 protein. The data hold more than 700,000 distinct CDR3 sequences, with 21% observed a single time. Note on this clonotype: The antigen remains undetermined.

The CDR3 consists of 13 residues. Deletions cut 5 bases from V and 4 bases from J, with 11 bases between. Germline CDR1 is SGHAT and CDR2 is FQNNGV. The sequence was obtained from a man aged 50 or older who received an inactivated influenza vaccine. This chain links TRBV11-2 with TRBJ2-5, with no clear D. The sequencing used PBMCs from blood, collected 5 days after vaccination. The CDR3 protein is CASSIDLVETQYF. The CDR3 DNA is TGTGCCAGCAGCATTGATCTGGTAGAGACCCAGTACTTC. Drawing the rest from reference TRBV11-2 and TRBJ2-5, the complete variable domain is EAGVAQSPRYKIIEKRQSVAFWCNPISGHATLYWYQQILGQGPKLLIQFQNNGVVDDSQLPKDRFSAERLKGVDSTLKIQPAKLEDSAVYLCASSIDLVETQYFGPGTRLLVL.